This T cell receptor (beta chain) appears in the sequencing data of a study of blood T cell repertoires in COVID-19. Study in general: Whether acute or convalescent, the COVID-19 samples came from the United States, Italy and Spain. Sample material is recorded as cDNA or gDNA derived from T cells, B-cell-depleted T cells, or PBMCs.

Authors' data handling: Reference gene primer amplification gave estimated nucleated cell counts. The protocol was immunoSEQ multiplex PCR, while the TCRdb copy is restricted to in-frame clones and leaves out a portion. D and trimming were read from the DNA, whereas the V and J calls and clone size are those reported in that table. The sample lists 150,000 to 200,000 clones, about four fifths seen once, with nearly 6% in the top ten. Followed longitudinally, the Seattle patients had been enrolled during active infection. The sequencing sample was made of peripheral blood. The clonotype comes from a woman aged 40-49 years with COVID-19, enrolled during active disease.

CDR3: CASSWAGIVYEKLFF. Here the CDR3 DNA reads TGCGCCAGCAGCTGGGCGGGGATCGTTTATGAAAAACTGTTTTTT. This sequence joins TRBV5-1 and TRBJ1-4, with D unresolved. CDR3 size: 15 residues. Germline-derived CDR1 and CDR2 are SGHRS and YFSETQ. V lost 3 bases and J 6 bases, leaving 15 bases between the germline ends.